This T cell receptor beta chain appears in the sequencing data of a study of Ad26.COV2.S vaccination and SARS-CoV-2 variants. This sample's treatment: around 19 received Ad26.COV2.S at low or high dose, single or two shots; about 5 received placebo; per-sample allocation not given. Material that was analyzed had been drawn on day 63 after the first vaccine or placebo injection. Boston hosted the donor, who was an adult aged 18-55 years. Trimming left V 4 bases short and J 2 bases short, with 15 bases between. The CDR3 consists of 15 residues. The germline CDR1 and CDR2 sequences are KGHSH and LQKENI. About this clone itself: Its antigen is as yet unknown.

The study's findings and limits: With respect to non-spike TCR breadth, vaccine and placebo recipients were similar.

This table comes from immunoSEQ multiplex PCR, and its TCRdb copy is limited to in-frame clones, with some not included. The sample has approximately 400,000 clones; roughly 81% are singletons. This sequence was found in a person aged 18-65 years who received the Ad26.COV2.S COVID-19 vaccine or a placebo. This chain joins TRBV18 and TRBJ2-7; D may correspond to TRBD1 or TRBD2 (5 bases each). Source: peripheral blood, taken in a trial of Ad26.COV2.S vaccine versus placebo. CDR3 sequence: CASSQPGPSPYEQYF. The DNA of the CDR3 is TGTGCCAGCTCACAACCGGGGCCTTCCCCCTACGAGCAGTACTTC.